Detailed here is one T cell receptor (beta chain). What it binds is unknown. This record comes from a study of PD-1 blockade in classical Hodgkin lymphoma. Broader study findings: The authors have not defined what causes the repertoire differences, possibly disease activity or prior therapy. Before treatment, TCR diversity in newly diagnosed patients was reportedly lower than in healthy donors.

The protocol was immunoSEQ multiplex PCR, while the TCRdb copy is restricted to in-frame clones and leaves out a portion. The sample contains tens of thousands of clones, around 89% of which appear only once. The ends were cut back, 0 bases at V and 5 bases at J, with 17 bases in the middle. The germline gives CDR1 SGHNT, CDR2 YYREEE (reference sequence). This CDR3 region has 16 residues. Documented time point: newly diagnosed, previously untreated cHL patient sample. Thawed PBMCs yielded CD4+ T cells through magnetic negative selection. Untreated, newly diagnosed classical Hodgkin lymphoma PBMCs served for comparison.

This rearrangement joins TRBV5-4 to TRBJ2-5; D gene uncertain. The origin of this receptor is a human donor with classical Hodgkin lymphoma. Material: CD4+ T cells from blood. The CDR3 nucleotides are TGTGCCAGCAGCTTGGCCAAGGGTGGAGTTCTGGAGACCCAGTACTTC. Translated: CASSLAKGGVLETQYF.